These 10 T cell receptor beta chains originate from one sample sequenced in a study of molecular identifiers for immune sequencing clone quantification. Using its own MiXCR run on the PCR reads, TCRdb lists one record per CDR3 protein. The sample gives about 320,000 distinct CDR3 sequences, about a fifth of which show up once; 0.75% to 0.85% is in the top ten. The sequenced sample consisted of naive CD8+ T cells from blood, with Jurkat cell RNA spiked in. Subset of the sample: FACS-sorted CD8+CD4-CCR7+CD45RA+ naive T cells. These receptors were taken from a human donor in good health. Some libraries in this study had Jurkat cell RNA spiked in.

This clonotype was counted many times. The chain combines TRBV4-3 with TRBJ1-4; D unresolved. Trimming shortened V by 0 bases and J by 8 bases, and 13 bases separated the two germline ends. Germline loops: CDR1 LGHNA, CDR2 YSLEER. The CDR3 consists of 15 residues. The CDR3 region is CASSQDQVVREKLFF. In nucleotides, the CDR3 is TGCGCCAGCAGCCAAGATCAAGTGGTTCGAGAAAAACTGTTTTTT.

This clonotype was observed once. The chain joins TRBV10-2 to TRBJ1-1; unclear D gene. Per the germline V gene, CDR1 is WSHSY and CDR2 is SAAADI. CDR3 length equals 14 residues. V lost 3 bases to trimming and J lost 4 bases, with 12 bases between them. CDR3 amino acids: CASSDPLFGTEAFF. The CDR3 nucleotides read TGCGCCAGCAGTGATCCCCTATTCGGCACTGAAGCTTTCTTT.

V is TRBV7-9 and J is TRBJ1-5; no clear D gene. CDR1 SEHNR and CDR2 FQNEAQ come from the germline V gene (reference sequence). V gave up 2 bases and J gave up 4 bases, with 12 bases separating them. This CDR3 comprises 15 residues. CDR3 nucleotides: TGTGCCAGCAGCTTAAGTCAACTGGGAAATCAGCCCCAGCATTTT. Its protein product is CASSLSQLGNQPQHF. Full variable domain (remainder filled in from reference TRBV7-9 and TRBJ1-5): DTGVSQNPRHKITKRGQNVTFRCDPISEHNRLYWYRQTLGQGPEFLTYFQNEAQLEKSRLLSDRFSAERPKGSFSTLEIQRTEQGDSAMYLCASSLSQLGNQPQHFGDGTRLSIL.

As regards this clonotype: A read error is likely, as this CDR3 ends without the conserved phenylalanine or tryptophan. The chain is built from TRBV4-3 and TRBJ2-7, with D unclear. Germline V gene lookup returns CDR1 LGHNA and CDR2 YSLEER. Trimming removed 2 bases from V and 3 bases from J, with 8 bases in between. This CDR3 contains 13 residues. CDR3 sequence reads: CASSQFNGYEQYL. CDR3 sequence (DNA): TGCGCCAGCAGCCAATTTAACGGCTACGAGCAGTACCTC.

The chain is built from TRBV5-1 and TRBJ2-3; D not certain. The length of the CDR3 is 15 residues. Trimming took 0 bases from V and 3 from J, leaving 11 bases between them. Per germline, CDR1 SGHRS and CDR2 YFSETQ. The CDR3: CASSLVGVKTDTQYF. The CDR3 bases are TGCGCCAGCAGCTTGGTTGGCGTTAAGACAGATACGCAGTATTTT. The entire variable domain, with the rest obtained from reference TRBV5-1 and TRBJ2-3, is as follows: KAGVTQTPRYLIKTRGQQVTLSCSPISGHRSVSWYQQTPGQGLQFLFEYFSETQRNKGNFPGRFSGRQFSNSRSEMNVSTLELGDSALYLCASSLVGVKTDTQYFGPGTRLTVL.

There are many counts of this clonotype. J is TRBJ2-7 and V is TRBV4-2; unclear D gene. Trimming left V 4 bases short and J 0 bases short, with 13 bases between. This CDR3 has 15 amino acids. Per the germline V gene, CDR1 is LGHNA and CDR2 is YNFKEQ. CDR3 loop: CASSPTTAGSYEQYF. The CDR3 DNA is TGTGCCAGCAGCCCTACGACTGCCGGCTCCTACGAGCAGTACTTC.

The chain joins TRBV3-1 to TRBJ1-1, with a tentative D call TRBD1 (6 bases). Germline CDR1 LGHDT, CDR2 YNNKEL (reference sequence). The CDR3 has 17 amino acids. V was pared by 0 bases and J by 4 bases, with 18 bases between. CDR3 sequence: CASSQDLYGQPSTEAFF. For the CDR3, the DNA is TGTGCCAGCAGCCAAGATCTCTATGGACAGCCGAGCACTGAAGCTTTCTTT.

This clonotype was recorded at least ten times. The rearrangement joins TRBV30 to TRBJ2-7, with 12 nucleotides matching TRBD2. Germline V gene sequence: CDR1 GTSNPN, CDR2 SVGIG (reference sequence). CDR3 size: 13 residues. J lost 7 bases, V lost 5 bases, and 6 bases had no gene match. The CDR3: CAWGLLAGGEQYF. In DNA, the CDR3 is TGTGCCTGGGGTCTACTAGCGGGAGGTGAGCAGTACTTC.

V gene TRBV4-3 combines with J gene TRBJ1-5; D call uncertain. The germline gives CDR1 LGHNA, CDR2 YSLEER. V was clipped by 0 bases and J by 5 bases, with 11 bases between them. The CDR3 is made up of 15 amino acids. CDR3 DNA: TGCGCCAGCAGCCAAGACCATGGATTGCATCAGCCCCAGCATTTT. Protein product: CASSQDHGLHQPQHF.

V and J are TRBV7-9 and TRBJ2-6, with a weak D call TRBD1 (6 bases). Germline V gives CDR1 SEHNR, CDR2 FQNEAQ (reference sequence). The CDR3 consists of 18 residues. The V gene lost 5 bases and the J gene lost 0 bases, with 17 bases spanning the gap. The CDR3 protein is CASSQGSASGSGANVLTF. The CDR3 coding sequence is TGTGCCAGCAGCCAGGGGTCGGCTTCCGGCTCTGGGGCCAACGTCCTGACTTTC. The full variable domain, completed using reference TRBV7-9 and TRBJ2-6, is DTGVSQNPRHKITKRGQNVTFRCDPISEHNRLYWYRQTLGQGPEFLTYFQNEAQLEKSRLLSDRFSAERPKGSFSTLEIQRTEQGDSAMYLCASSQGSASGSGANVLTFGAGSRLTVL.